The 17 T cell receptor beta chains below come from one sample, sequenced in a study of shared clonotypes between healthy human individuals. Assay used: immunoSEQ multiplex PCR; TCRdb lists only in-frame clones, some missing. The data hold about 520,000 clones, with 90% to 96% observed a single time. Sequenced: naive CD4+ T cells sorted from blood. Subset noted: CD45RA+ positively selected. These receptors came from a woman aged 25 to 39 in good health.

V is TRBV25-1 and J is TRBJ1-3, with 7 positions matching TRBD1. The germline gives CDR1 MGHDK, CDR2 SYGVNS. The J segment lost 1 base and the V segment lost 3 bases, leaving 3 bases of the junction unmatched. This CDR3 comprises 15 residues. CDR3 protein: CASSDPRGSGNTIYF. DNA for the CDR3: TGTGCCAGCAGTGATCCCAGGGGGTCTGGAAACACCATATATTTT.

The rearrangement links TRBV19 to TRBJ2-6; weak D call: TRBD2 (5 bases). The ends were cut back, 4 bases at V and 2 bases at J, with 15 bases in the middle. CDR3 length: 17 residues. Germline V gene lookup returns CDR1 LNHDA and CDR2 SQIVND (reference sequence). In DNA, the CDR3 is TGTGCCAGTAGTAGTAGCGAAAGTTACCCTGGGGCCAACGTCCTGACTTTC. It codes for CASSSSESYPGANVLTF. Complete variable domain (other parts from reference TRBV19 and TRBJ2-6): DGGITQSPKYLFRKEGQNVTLSCEQNLNHDAMYWYRQDPGQGLRLIYYSQIVNDFQKGDIAEGYSVSREKKESFPLTVTSAQKNPTAFYLCASSSSESYPGANVLTFGAGSRLTVL.

The rearrangement joins TRBV10-3 to TRBJ2-7; D may be TRBD1 or TRBD2 (5 bases each). The CDR3 totals 14 residues. Trimming shortened V by 10 bases and J by 2 bases, and 18 bases separated the two germline ends. The germline gives CDR1 ENHRY, CDR2 SYGVKD. DNA of the CDR3: TGTGCCACCGCTCCGGGGACGACAACCTACGAGCAGTACTTC. Protein: CATAPGTTTYEQYF.

As concerns this clone: A junction boundary mismatches the germline segment, possibly from a read error. V and J are TRBV5-1 and TRBJ2-1; TRBD2 aligns across 8 bases. This CDR3 has 16 amino acids. Germline values: CDR1 SGHRS, CDR2 YFSETQ. DNA of the CDR3: TGTGCCAGCAGCCAACAACAATCATCGACTAGCGCTGAGCAGTTCTTC. It encodes CASSQQQSSTSAEQFF.

The V call is TRBV15, the J call TRBJ1-1; D is possibly TRBD1 (5 bases). This CDR3 contains 18 residues. Trimming took off 5 bases at V and 0 bases at J, with 22 bases between the two ends. The germline V gene has CDR1 LNHNV and CDR2 YYDKDF (reference sequence). The DNA of the CDR3 is TGTGCCACCAGCGCACAAGTCGGGGGTCTGGGCATGAACACTGAAGCTTTCTTT. It codes for CATSAQVGGLGMNTEAFF. Based on the CDR3 plus reference TRBV15 and TRBJ1-1, the full variable domain is DAMVIQNPRYQVTQFGKPVTLSCSQTLNHNVMYWYQQKSSQAPKLLFHYYDKDFNNEADTPDNFQSRRPNTSFCFLDIRSPGLGDTAMYLCATSAQVGGLGMNTEAFFGQGTRLTVV.

This chain links TRBV4-1 with TRBJ1-5, with 8 bases that match TRBD1. The length of the CDR3 is 17 residues. Germline V gene sequence: CDR1 MGHRA, CDR2 YSYEKL. J was trimmed by 6 bases and V by 0 bases; bases with no gene match: 10. The CDR3 sequence: CASSQDRTTGESQPQHF. As DNA, the CDR3 is TGCGCCAGCAGCCAAGATCGGACGACAGGGGAAAGTCAGCCCCAGCATTTT.

V is TRBV6-5 and J is TRBJ2-7; D ambiguous. This CDR3 is built from 13 residues. The ends were cut back, 8 bases at V and 0 bases at J, with 11 bases in the middle. CDR1 MNHEY and CDR2 SVGAGI come from the germline V gene. The CDR3 spells CASRRTISYEQYF. DNA of the CDR3: TGTGCCAGCCGCCGAACCATCTCCTACGAGCAGTACTTC.

For this clone: At one of its ends the junction is not consistent with the germline gene, which may arise from a read error. The genes are TRBV2 and TRBJ2-1; TRBD2 matches 9 bases. Germline-derived CDR1 and CDR2 are SNHLY and FYNNEI. The CDR3 is 14 amino acids. As DNA, the CDR3 is TGTGCCAGCAGCCCTTTGCGGGAGGGTACCTATCGGGTCTTC. Protein sequence: CASSPLREGTYRVF.

The gene calls are TRBV28 and TRBJ1-5; 7 bases map to TRBD1. Germline V gene sequence: CDR1 MDHEN, CDR2 SYDVKM. CDR3 length equals 14 residues. V lost 4 bases to trimming and J lost 4 bases; unmatched junction nucleotides: 4. The CDR3 loop reads CASSSDRLNQPQHF. The CDR3, as DNA: TGTGCCAGCAGTTCGGACAGGCTAAATCAGCCCCAGCATTTT. The full variable domain, with the rest looked up from reference TRBV28 and TRBJ1-5, is DVKVTQSSRYLVKRTGEKVFLECVQDMDHENMFWYRQDPGLGLRLIYFSYDVKMKEKGDIPEGYSVSREKKERFSLILESASTNQTSMYLCASSSDRLNQPQHFGDGTRLSIL.

The chain links TRBV28 to TRBJ1-1; 9 bases are a match to TRBD1. This CDR3 region has 16 residues. The germline CDR1 and CDR2 sequences are MDHEN and SYDVKM. V trimming: 2 bases; J trimming: 2 bases; junction bases outside the gene matches: 6. The CDR3 protein is CASSLPTGQGNTEAFF. The CDR3 DNA follows: TGTGCCAGCAGTTTACCCACGGGACAGGGTAACACTGAAGCTTTCTTT. Combining the CDR3 with reference TRBV28 and TRBJ1-1 gives the whole variable domain DVKVTQSSRYLVKRTGEKVFLECVQDMDHENMFWYRQDPGLGLRLIYFSYDVKMKEKGDIPEGYSVSREKKERFSLILESASTNQTSMYLCASSLPTGQGNTEAFFGQGTRLTVV.

This chain joins TRBV19 and TRBJ2-1, with unresolved D. The V gene lost 6 bases and the J gene lost 3 bases, with 15 bases spanning the gap. The germline V gene encodes CDR1 LNHDA and CDR2 SQIVND (reference sequence). CDR3 size: 15 residues. The CDR3 coding sequence is TGTGCCAGTAGCCCCCTTGGCGGCGTCTACAATGAGCAGTTCTTC. Its protein product is CASSPLGGVYNEQFF. Supplemented by reference TRBV19 and TRBJ2-1, the full variable domain reads DGGITQSPKYLFRKEGQNVTLSCEQNLNHDAMYWYRQDPGQGLRLIYYSQIVNDFQKGDIAEGYSVSREKKESFPLTVTSAQKNPTAFYLCASSPLGGVYNEQFFGPGTRLTVL.

The chain recombines TRBV15 with TRBJ2-5; the D gene is possibly TRBD2 (6 bases). The ends were cut back, 5 bases at V and 1 base at J, with 11 bases in the middle. The germline CDR1 and CDR2 sequences are LNHNV and YYDKDF (reference sequence). This CDR3 has 14 amino acids. CDR3 nucleotide sequence: TGTGCCACCAGCTTAGGAGGGCCCCAAGAGACCCAGTACTTC. This codes for CATSLGGPQETQYF. Using reference TRBV15 and TRBJ2-5 for the parts outside the CDR3, the full variable domain is DAMVIQNPRYQVTQFGKPVTLSCSQTLNHNVMYWYQQKSSQAPKLLFHYYDKDFNNEADTPDNFQSRRPNTSFCFLDIRSPGLGDTAMYLCATSLGGPQETQYFGPGTRLLVL.

This chain joins TRBV30 and TRBJ1-2; 9 bases agree with TRBD1. CDR3 length: 18 residues. Germline V CDR1 and CDR2: GTSNPN, SVGIG (reference sequence). The V segment lost 2 bases and the J segment 2 bases; nucleotides outside the gene matches: 15. The CDR3, as DNA: TGTGCCTGGAGTTCCCAAGACAGGGGGGGACAGCTGAACTATGGCTACACCTTC. Its protein is CAWSSQDRGGQLNYGYTF.

The chain joins TRBV28 to TRBJ2-1, with a possible D match to TRBD2 (6 bases). The V end was cut by 5 bases, the J end by 2 bases, with 25 bases between. The CDR3 runs to 19 residues. Per germline, CDR1 MDHEN and CDR2 SYDVKM. CDR3 residues: CASSIRGWMAGRTYNEQFF. In DNA, the CDR3 is TGTGCCAGCAGTATACGGGGGTGGATGGCGGGAAGGACCTACAATGAGCAGTTCTTC. The complete variable domain, with remaining parts taken from reference TRBV28 and TRBJ2-1, reads DVKVTQSSRYLVKRTGEKVFLECVQDMDHENMFWYRQDPGLGLRLIYFSYDVKMKEKGDIPEGYSVSREKKERFSLILESASTNQTSMYLCASSIRGWMAGRTYNEQFFGPGTRLTVL.

J is TRBJ2-3 and V is TRBV5-1, with 10 bases fitting TRBD2. The CDR3 contains 17 residues. Germline loops: CDR1 SGHRS, CDR2 YFSETQ. V lost 4 bases to trimming and J lost 4 bases; unmatched junction nucleotides: 12. In DNA form, the CDR3 reads TGCGCCAGCAGCCTCGGAGTACTAGCGGGAAGACCAGATACGCAGTATTTT. It codes for CASSLGVLAGRPDTQYF.

CDR3 amino acids: CASSQGQGPSSYEQYF. The DNA of the CDR3 is TGCGCCAGCAGCCAAGGACAGGGGCCGAGCTCCTACGAGCAGTACTTC. This rearrangement joins TRBV4-1 to TRBJ2-5; 8 bases map to TRBD1. The DNA end lines up better with TRBJ2-7; the J call may be wrong. Germline V CDR1 and CDR2: MGHRA, YSYEKL. This CDR3 is built from 16 residues.

V usage is TRBV5-1 and J usage is TRBJ2-1, with a weak D call TRBD1 (5 bases). Germline lookup yields CDR1 SGHRS and CDR2 YFSETQ. CDR3 length: 14 amino acids. The germline V and J ends were trimmed by 4 bases and 6 bases, with 14 bases remaining between them. CDR3 sequence (DNA): TGCGCCAGCAGCCTCTCGACAGTCGGCAATGAGCAGTTCTTC. Its translation is CASSLSTVGNEQFF.